This T cell receptor (beta chain) is drawn from a study of blood T cell repertoires in COVID-19. Study in general: Acute and convalescent COVID-19 samples came from the United States, Italy and Spain. T cells, B-cell-depleted T cells, or PBMCs supplied cDNA or gDNA.

CDR1 is SGHTA, CDR2 FQGTGA, per germline. V lost 5 bases and J lost 6, with 13 bases in between. The CDR3 consists of 13 residues. Clones were sequenced by immunoSEQ multiplex PCR, and TCRdb holds only the in-frame ones, with some missing. In the table there are about 210,000 clones, about 83% of which are singletons. The sequenced sample consisted of peripheral blood. The origin of this receptor is a woman aged 45-65 years with acute or convalescent COVID-19. The V call is TRBV7-3, the J call TRBJ1-2, with a possible D match to TRBD1 (6 bases). The CDR3 loop is CASSPQRGHGYTF. For the CDR3, the DNA is TGTGCCAGCAGCCCTCAGCGGGGGCATGGCTACACCTTC.